This T cell receptor beta chain was found in a study of shared clonotypes between healthy human individuals. Study-wide context: A couple of women and a few men aged 18 to 49 served as donors.

The CDR3 covers 15 residues. CDR1 SGHRS and CDR2 YFSETQ come from the germline V gene. After removal of 4 bases from V and 4 bases from J, the junction contained 9 bases not matched to a gene. At least ten counts were recorded for this clone. It was across several immunoSEQ plates that each subset's genomic DNA was evenly split. Sequencing used immunoSEQ multiplex PCR; TCRdb keeps in-frame clones, though not all of them. The repertoire holds 600,000 to 800,000 clones, with roughly 72% as singletons. The sequence derives from a woman aged 25 to 39 in good health. The chain combines TRBV5-1 with TRBJ2-7; 9 bases are shared with TRBD1. The sample consisted of memory CD4+ T cells sorted from blood. Indicated subset: CD45RA-negative fraction. The CDR3, as DNA: TGCGCCAGCAGCCCCGGGGACAGGGATAGGTACGAGCAGTACTTC. It specifies CASSPGDRDRYEQYF.